This is a list of T cell receptor beta chains from one sample in a study of blood T cell repertoires in COVID-19. Method: immunoSEQ multiplex PCR; TCRdb's copy keeps in-frame clones and lacks some. The data show about 350,000 clones, approximately 89% seen once. Sequenced input: peripheral blood. All receptors derive from a woman aged 60-70 years with COVID-19, enrolled during active disease. CDR3s include the opening cysteine and the closing phenylalanine or tryptophan. The order of the fields is clone size, D gene, V gene, J gene, CDR3 DNA, CDR3 protein. A D gene is named only where the DNA matches it firmly. The size entry is marked missing in some rows and otherwise reads once, few, many or a size class.

-	TRBD1	TRBV5-6	TRBJ2-1	TGTGCCAGCAGCTTAGGACAGGGGTGGCAAAATGAGCAGTTCTTC	CASSLGQGWQNEQFF
-	-	TRBV5-1	TRBJ2-7	TGCGCCAGCAGCTTGGGCGGGGTGGGGCAGTACGAGCAGTACTTC	CASSLGGVGQYEQYF
-	TRBD1	TRBV4-1	TRBJ1-6	TGCGCCAGCAGCCCCTGGACAGGCCGGGGGTCACCCCTCCACTTT	CASSPWTGRGSPLHF
-	-	TRBV5-6	TRBJ2-7	TGTGCCAGCAGCTTGGAGACAGCCGTTCCCTACGAGCAGTACTTC	CASSLETAVPYEQYF
-	-	TRBV7-8	TRBJ1-2	TGTGCCAGCAGCTTCCAGGACGGGGTGCATGGCTACACCTTC	CASSFQDGVHGYTF
once	-	TRBV2	TRBJ2-5	TGTGCCAGCAGTCAAGACTCCGCTAGGCCCGCCCAGTACTTC	CASSQDSARPAQYF
few	-	TRBV5-8	TRBJ1-6	TGTGCCAGCAGGGGTGGACAGAATCTACGGAATTCACCCCTCCACTTT	CASRGGQNLRNSPLHF
-	TRBD1	TRBV7-8	TRBJ1-2	TGTGCCAGCAGCCGCCGGACAGGAGCTAACTATGGCTACACCTTC	CASSRRTGANYGYTF
-	-	TRBV5-4	TRBJ1-1	TGTGCCAGCAGCTTGGCTGGGAGCACTGAAGCTTTCTTT	CASSLAGSTEAFF
once	TRBD1	TRBV7-2	TRBJ1-2	TGTGCCAGCAGCCAGACAGGGGCCGGTGGCTACACCTTC	CASSQTGAGGYTF
few	TRBD2	TRBV7-8	TRBJ2-7	TGTGCCAGCAGCTTAGCGGCTATCGGGGGGGCGAGGGAGCAGTACTTC	CASSLAAIGGAREQYF
-	TRBD1	TRBV9	TRBJ1-4	TGTGCCAGCAGCGTAGGAACAGGGGAACTGTTTTTT	CASSVGTGELFF
few	-	TRBV18	TRBJ1-5	TGTGCCAGCTCACCTTCAGGGGAGCAGCCCCAGCATTTT	CASSPSGEQPQHF
-	-	TRBV6-5	TRBJ1-1	TGTGCCAGCAGTACGGTGGATCTGAGTACAGGGGCTTTCTTT	CASSTVDLSTGAFF
-	TRBD1	TRBV6-5	TRBJ1-4	TGTGCCAGCACGGGACAGGGAGCAACTAATGAAAAACTGTTTTTT	CASTGQGATNEKLFF
-	TRBD1	TRBV7-2	TRBJ1-3	TGTGCCAGCAGCCCCGGCTTTACGGGACAGGGGTACACCATATATTTT	CASSPGFTGQGYTIYF
-	TRBD1	TRBV19	TRBJ1-6	TGTGCCAGTAAGGGGTCCCGGGACAGGGGTTCACCCCTCCACTTT	CASKGSRDRGSPLHF
-	-	TRBV19	TRBJ1-3	TGTGCCAGTAGTATGGGGCACTTGGGCGGCACCATATATTTT	CASSMGHLGGTIYF
-	-	TRBV10-1	TRBJ1-5	TGCGCCAGCAGTGAAGGGGAGGGGCTGCCCCAGCATTTT	CASSEGEGLPQHF
-	TRBD1	TRBV5-1	TRBJ2-1	TGCGCCAGCAAAACTCGACAGGGGGCAGACAATGAGCAGTTCTTC	CASKTRQGADNEQFF
-	TRBD1	TRBV5-6	TRBJ1-6	TGTGCCAGCAGCTTCGGGACAGGGGGGAGTTCACCCCTCCACTTT	CASSFGTGGSSPLHF
-	TRBD1	TRBV6-5	TRBJ2-7	TGTGCCAGCAGTTACCCCGGACAGGAAACCTACGAGCAGTACTTC	CASSYPGQETYEQYF
-	TRBD1	TRBV9	TRBJ1-5	TGTGCCAGCAGCGCTGAGGGGGCTGGCAATCAGCCCCAGCATTTT	CASSAEGAGNQPQHF
-	-	TRBV5-6	TRBJ2-3	TGTGCCAGCAGCTTGGCACATACCACCACAGATACGCAGTATTTT	CASSLAHTTTDTQYF
-	-	TRBV6-2/TRBV6-3	TRBJ1-1	TGTGCCAGCAGCCTACAGGGGAACACTGAAGCTTTCTTT	CASSLQGNTEAFF
once	TRBD1	TRBV30	TRBJ1-4	TGTGCCTGGGCAGCACAGGGGGCTAATGAAAAACTGTTTTTT	CAWAAQGANEKLFF
-	TRBD1	TRBV6-2/TRBV6-3	TRBJ1-2	TGTGCCAGCAGCCAAAGAATCCGGGACAGGGGCTATGGCTACACCTTC	CASSQRIRDRGYGYTF
once	TRBD1	TRBV18	TRBJ2-5	TGTGCCAGCTCACCGGTGACAGGGATAAACCAAGAGACCCAGTACTTC	CASSPVTGINQETQYF
-	TRBD1	TRBV10-3	TRBJ1-2	TGTGCCATCAGTGAAGGAGCAGGGGGCTCGACTGGCTACACCTTC	CAISEGAGGSTGYTF
-	TRBD1	TRBV5-1	TRBJ1-1	TGCGCCAGCAGCCGGGGACAGCCTTCGGCTGAAGCTTTCTTT	CASSRGQPSAEAFF
-	-	TRBV18	TRBJ1-1	TGTGCCAGCTCACCACGCGGGGATGTCACTGAAGCTTTCTTT	CASSPRGDVTEAFF
-	TRBD1	TRBV2	TRBJ2-1	TGTGCCAGCAGTGAGGCCGGGACAGGGGGCACTCGCCGCTCCTACAATGAGCAGTTCTTC	CASSEAGTGGTRRSYNEQFF
-	TRBD1	TRBV5-4	TRBJ1-4	TGTGCCAGCAGCTCCGGGACAGGGTACGAAAAACTGTTTTTT	CASSSGTGYEKLFF
-	TRBD2	TRBV7-2	TRBJ2-1	TGTGCCAGCAGCTTAGTCCGGGGGGGGCCTAATGAGCAGTTCTTC	CASSLVRGGPNEQFF